The entry that follows covers one TCR beta chain sequence. What it recognizes is unknown. This record comes from a study of cytomegalovirus exposure and HLA in healthy donors. Looking at the study overall: A data release that came early held approximately 85 million unique TCRs from HLA-typed donors. Study-wide results and caveats: The authors listed 150 or so TCR beta chains as cytomegalovirus-associated. In a later analysis, several top co-occurrence clusters appeared linked to parvovirus B19, influenza, CMV and Epstein-Barr virus.

Healthy bone marrow donors made up the donor group. V dropped 2 bases and J dropped 8; count of bases not matched to a gene: 6. The CDR3 consists of 13 residues. Germline CDR1 GTSNPN, CDR2 SVGIG (reference sequence). In the PCR, 60 Vbeta and 13 Jbeta primers were used. Clones were sequenced by immunoSEQ multiplex PCR, and TCRdb holds only the in-frame ones, with some missing. This sample has about 150,000 clones, with roughly 71% found just once. The TCR originated in a woman in her thirties or forties in good health and CMV-seronegative. The V call is TRBV30, the J call TRBJ1-2, with TRBD1 matching 9 bases. Source material: PBMCs. CDR3 in amino acids: CAWSRTGDRGYTF. CDR3 DNA: TGTGCCTGGAGTCGGACAGGGGATCGGGGCTACACCTTC. Full variable domain (remainder filled in from reference TRBV30 and TRBJ1-2): SQTIHQWPATLVQPVGSPLSLECTVEGTSNPNLYWYRQAAGRGLQLLFYSVGIGQISSEVPQNLSASRPQDRQFILSSKKLLLSDSGFYLCAWSRTGDRGYTFGSGTRLTVV.